The entry below describes one T cell receptor (beta chain). The sample comes from a study of blood T cell repertoires in COVID-19. Across the study: Collection of acute and convalescent COVID-19 samples took place in the United States, Italy and Spain. T cells, B-cell-depleted T cells, or PBMCs supplied cDNA or gDNA.

V was clipped by 3 bases and J by 7 bases; unmatched bases: 1. The CDR3 has 13 residues. Per the study methods: Scientists estimated how many nucleated cells there were by amplifying reference gene primers. Produced via immunoSEQ multiplex PCR; TCRdb's table is partial and in-frame only. The V and J calls and the clone size are those of that table, but D and trimming were determined from the DNA. Counted here are around 180,000 clones, about 88% occurring once; the ten biggest clones make up around 24%. This TCR was recovered from a man in his 60s with acute or convalescent COVID-19. The chain recombines TRBV12-3 or TRBV12-4 with TRBJ2-5; 11 bases line up with TRBD1. Sequencing was performed on peripheral blood. CDR3 in DNA: TGTGCCAGCAGTTTTGGACAGGGGGCGACCCAGTACTTC. Its protein product is CASSFGQGATQYF.